The sequence of this T cell receptor (beta chain) was determined in a study of human T cells and chemical hapten exposure. Time point specified: patch test 1, 2 weeks after DPC sensitization. Treatment: therapeutic diphenylcyclopropenone sensitization with weekly scalp DPC. In every case, blood was obtained before the patch test was applied. Library construction involved attaching unique molecular identifiers to individual cDNA molecules, which allowed quantitative, reproducible TCR counting. TCRdb reprocessed the RACE reads via MiXCR and lists one record per CDR3 protein. The data show roughly 72,000 distinct CDR3 sequences, around a tenth seen once. This TCR was sampled from a woman between 50 and 59 years old with alopecia areata. Some clones in this sample may be carry-over from other donors' samples. Source: whole blood, taken in connection with sensitization to the hapten diphenylcyclopropenone (DPC).

Here the CDR3 DNA reads TGTGCCAGCAGTTTCCTTGGGGGCGACTCTGGAAACACCATATATTTT. It translates to CASSFLGGDSGNTIYF. The rearrangement links TRBV12-3 or TRBV12-4 to TRBJ1-3; D is perhaps TRBD1 (6 bases). Trimming cost V 3 bases and J 0 bases, with 12 bases left between them. The CDR3 is 16 residues long.